Below, one T cell receptor beta chain is given with its context. This clone's antigen is unknown. Base qualities are not recorded, but no much larger clone differs from it by a single base. Trimming leaves V shorter by 4 bases and J shorter by 4 bases, with the junction holding 9 bases beyond the gene matches. The CDR3 numbers 17 residues from cysteine through phenylalanine. CDR3 DNA is the only sequence kept; it has 51 bases, read in frame from the first base. CDR1 is given as SEHNR and CDR2 as FQNEAQ, both from the germline V gene (reference sequence). This specimen comes from a study of CD8 T cells in Susac syndrome (dated by TCRdb to about 2019). The study in broad terms: Of the Susac syndrome patients who were sequenced, roughly six had clinically active disease and 8 or 9 were in clinical remission. Repertoire sequencing was used to test whether CD8+ T cell activation and differentiation in Susac syndrome was antigen driven. The clonality of the CD8+ T cell repertoire was compared across 12 healthy donors, some 14 Susac syndrome patients and around 15 multiple sclerosis patients. Susac syndrome patients were therapy-naive, on corticosteroids (some also receiving IVIg), or on IVIg alone at blood withdrawal. Broad study findings and their caveats: The number of individuals in the TCR sequencing and HLA analysis was recognized as being relatively small. CD8+ repertoires in Susac syndrome showed clonal expansion, which was highest in CD8+ TEMRA cells and was greater in clinically active patients than in remitting patients. Under 20 and five Susac-specific public clones were found in the total CD8+ and CD8+ TEMRA repertoires, respectively.

RNA was extracted using the RNeasy kit, and roughly 0.5 to 1 microgram was reverse transcribed with random hexamers. The immunoSEQ multiplex PCR assay, covering 54 Vbeta and 13 Jbeta segments, was used to amplify TCR beta CDR3 regions. PCR amplification bias was corrected by using a synthetic template baseline for primer optimization and computational correction. The study's processing was this. Reads were annotated to V, D and J genes per IMGT and analyzed with immunoSEQ Analyzer, keeping only productive sequences. Clonality was computed as one minus Shannon entropy normalized by log2 of the number of productive unique sequences. For each patient and control, public and private clones were evaluated within the 100 most prevalent clones. A clone was defined as Susac-specific if it was absent from the healthy and MS cohorts, from some 1,100 published viral clones and from other ImmuneACCESS disease sequences. TCRdb reprocessing: public reads trimmed at Q25 with fastp, clones called with MiXCR, in-frame beta chains kept. Rows matching on CDR3 protein sequence are summarized as one entry with the most common DNA and genes. These V and J calls originate from TCRdb's pipeline instead of the authors' own analysis. Across this sample there are some 130,000 distinct CDR3 sequences, with about 95% seen only once. The top ten constitute 0.15% to 0.2% of the sample.

Peripheral blood CD8+ and CD4+ T cells from healthy donors, Susac syndrome patients and multiple sclerosis patients were profiled using high-throughput TCR beta sequencing. The Susac syndrome patients fulfilled recently defined diagnostic criteria for definite or probable disease. CD8+ TEMRA cells were enriched by FACS, while bulk CD8+ and CD4+ T cells were purified by magnetic negative isolation. Blood was collected in EDTA tubes and processed within 24 hours, with PBMCs isolated through density gradient centrifugation. PBMCs destined for TCR sequencing were cryopreserved in liquid nitrogen and later thawed in a 37 °C water bath. Purity of sorted or isolated CD4+, CD8+ and CD8+ TEMRA cells was at least 90%.

Sequenced material: CD8+ T cells from PBMCs. The receptor comes from a human donor with Susac syndrome. The chain employs TRBV7-9 and TRBJ2-1, with 11 central nucleotides matching TRBD2. The CDR3 is CASSSLNSGRAYNEQFF. The DNA sequence is as follows: TGTGCCAGCAGCTCCTTAAATAGCGGGAGGGCGTACAATGAGCAGTTCTTC. With all but the CDR3 taken from the reference TRBV7-9 and TRBJ2-1 genes, the full variable domain is: DTGVSQNPRHKITKRGQNVTFRCDPISEHNRLYWYRQTLGQGPEFLTYFQNEAQLEKSRLLSDRFSAERPKGSFSTLEIQRTEQGDSAMYLCASSSLNSGRAYNEQFFGPGTRLTVL.